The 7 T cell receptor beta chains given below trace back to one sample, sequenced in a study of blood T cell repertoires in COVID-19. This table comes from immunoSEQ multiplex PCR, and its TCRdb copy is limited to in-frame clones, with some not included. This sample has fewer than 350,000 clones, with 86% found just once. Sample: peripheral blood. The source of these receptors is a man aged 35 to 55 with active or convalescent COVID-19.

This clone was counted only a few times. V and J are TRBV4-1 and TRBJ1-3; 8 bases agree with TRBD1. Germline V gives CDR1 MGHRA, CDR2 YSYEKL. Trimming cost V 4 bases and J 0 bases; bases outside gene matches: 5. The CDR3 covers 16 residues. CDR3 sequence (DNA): TGCGCCAGCAGCCGGGACAGGCGAATCTCTGGAAACACCATATATTTT. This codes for CASSRDRRISGNTIYF.

This CDR3 is CASSFLRDKFYEQYF. The CDR3 DNA is TGTGCCAGCAGCTTCCTCCGGGACAAGTTCTACGAGCAGTACTTC. The chain combines TRBV11-2 with TRBJ2-7; D is perhaps TRBD1 (6 bases). CDR1 is SGHAT, CDR2 FQNNGV, per germline. The CDR3 is 15 amino acids. V dropped 3 bases and J dropped 3 bases, with 15 bases sitting between them.

CDR3 sequence reads: CASSLTGGGTEAFF. DNA of the CDR3: TGTGCCAGCAGTTTGACAGGGGGGGGCACTGAAGCTTTCTTT. This chain links TRBV28 with TRBJ1-1; 9 bases match TRBD1. The CDR3 has 14 residues. Germline V CDR1 and CDR2: MDHEN, SYDVKM. Trimming removed 3 bases from V and 4 bases from J; junction bases left unmatched: 3. The full variable domain, rest sourced from reference TRBV28 and TRBJ1-1, is DVKVTQSSRYLVKRTGEKVFLECVQDMDHENMFWYRQDPGLGLRLIYFSYDVKMKEKGDIPEGYSVSREKKERFSLILESASTNQTSMYLCASSLTGGGTEAFFGQGTRLTVV.

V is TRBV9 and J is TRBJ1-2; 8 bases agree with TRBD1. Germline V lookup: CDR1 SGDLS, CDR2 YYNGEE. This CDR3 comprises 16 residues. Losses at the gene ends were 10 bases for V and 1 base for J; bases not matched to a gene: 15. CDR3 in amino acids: CARGGDRRELNYGYTF. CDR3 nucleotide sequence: TGTGCCCGGGGAGGGGACAGGAGAGAACTTAACTATGGCTACACCTTC.

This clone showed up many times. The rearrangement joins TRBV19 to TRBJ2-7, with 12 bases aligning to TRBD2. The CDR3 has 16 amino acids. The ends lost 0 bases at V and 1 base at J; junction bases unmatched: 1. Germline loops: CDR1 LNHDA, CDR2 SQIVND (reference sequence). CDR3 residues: CASSIDGTSGSYEQYF. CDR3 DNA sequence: TGTGCCAGTAGTATAGATGGGACTAGCGGGTCCTACGAGCAGTACTTC.

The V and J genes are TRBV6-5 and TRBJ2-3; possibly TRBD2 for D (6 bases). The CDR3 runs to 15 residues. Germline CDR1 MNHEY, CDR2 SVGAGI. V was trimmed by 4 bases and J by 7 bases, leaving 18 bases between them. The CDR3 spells CASSFSGLTEHTQYF. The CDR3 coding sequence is TGTGCCAGCAGTTTTAGCGGTCTGACTGAACATACGCAGTATTTT.

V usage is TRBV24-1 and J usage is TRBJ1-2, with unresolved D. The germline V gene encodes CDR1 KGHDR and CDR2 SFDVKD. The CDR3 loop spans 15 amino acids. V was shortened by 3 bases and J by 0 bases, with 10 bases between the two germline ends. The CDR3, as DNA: TGTGCCACCAGTGATGCGACAAACCCTAACTATGGCTACACCTTC. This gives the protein CATSDATNPNYGYTF.